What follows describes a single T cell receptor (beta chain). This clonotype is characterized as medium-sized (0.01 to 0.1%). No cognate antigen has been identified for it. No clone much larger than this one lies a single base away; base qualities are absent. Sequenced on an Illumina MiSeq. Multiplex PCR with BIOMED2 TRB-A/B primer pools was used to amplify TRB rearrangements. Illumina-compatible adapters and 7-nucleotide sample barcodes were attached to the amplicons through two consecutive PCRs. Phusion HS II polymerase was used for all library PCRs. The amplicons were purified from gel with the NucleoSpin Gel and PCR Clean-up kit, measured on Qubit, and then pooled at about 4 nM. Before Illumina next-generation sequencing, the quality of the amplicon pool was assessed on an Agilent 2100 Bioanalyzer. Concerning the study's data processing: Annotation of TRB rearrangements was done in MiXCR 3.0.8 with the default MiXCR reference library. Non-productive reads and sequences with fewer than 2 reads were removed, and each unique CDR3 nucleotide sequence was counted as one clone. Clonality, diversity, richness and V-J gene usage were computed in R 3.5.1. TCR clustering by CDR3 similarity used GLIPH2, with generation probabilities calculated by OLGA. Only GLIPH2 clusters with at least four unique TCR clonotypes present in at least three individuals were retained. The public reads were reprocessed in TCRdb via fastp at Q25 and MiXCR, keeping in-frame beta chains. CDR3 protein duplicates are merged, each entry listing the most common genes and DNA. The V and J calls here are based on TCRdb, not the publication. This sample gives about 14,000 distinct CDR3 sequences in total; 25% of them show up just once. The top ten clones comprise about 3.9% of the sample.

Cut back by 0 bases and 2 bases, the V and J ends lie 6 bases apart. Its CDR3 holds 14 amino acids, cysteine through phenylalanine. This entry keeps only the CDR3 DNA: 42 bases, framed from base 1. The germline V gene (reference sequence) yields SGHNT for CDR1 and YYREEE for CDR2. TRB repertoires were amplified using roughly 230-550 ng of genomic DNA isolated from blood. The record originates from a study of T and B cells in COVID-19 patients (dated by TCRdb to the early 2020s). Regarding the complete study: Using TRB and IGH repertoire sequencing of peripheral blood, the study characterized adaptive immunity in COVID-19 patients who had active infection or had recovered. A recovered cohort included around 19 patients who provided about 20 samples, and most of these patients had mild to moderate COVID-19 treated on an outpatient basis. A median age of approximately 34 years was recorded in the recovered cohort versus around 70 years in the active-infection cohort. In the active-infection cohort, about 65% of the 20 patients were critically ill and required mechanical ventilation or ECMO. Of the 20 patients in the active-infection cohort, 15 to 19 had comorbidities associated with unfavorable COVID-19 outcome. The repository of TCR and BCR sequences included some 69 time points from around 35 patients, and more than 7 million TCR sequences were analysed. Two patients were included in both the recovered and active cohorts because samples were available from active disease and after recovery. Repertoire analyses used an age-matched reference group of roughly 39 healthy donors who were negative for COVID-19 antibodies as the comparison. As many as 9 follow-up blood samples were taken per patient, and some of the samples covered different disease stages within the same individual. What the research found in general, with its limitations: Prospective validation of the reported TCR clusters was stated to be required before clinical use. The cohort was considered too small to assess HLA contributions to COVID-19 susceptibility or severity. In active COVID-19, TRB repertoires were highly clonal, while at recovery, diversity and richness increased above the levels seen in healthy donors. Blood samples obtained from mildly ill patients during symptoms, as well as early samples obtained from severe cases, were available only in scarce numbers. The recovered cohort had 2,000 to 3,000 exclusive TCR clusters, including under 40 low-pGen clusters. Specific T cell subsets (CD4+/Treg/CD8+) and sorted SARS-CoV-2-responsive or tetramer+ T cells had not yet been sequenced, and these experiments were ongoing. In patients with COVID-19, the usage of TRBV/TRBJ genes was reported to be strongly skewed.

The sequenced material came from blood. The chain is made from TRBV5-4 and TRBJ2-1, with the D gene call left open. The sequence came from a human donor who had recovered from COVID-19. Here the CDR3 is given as CASSLDSTYNEQFF. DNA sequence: TGTGCCAGCAGCTTGGACAGTACCTACAATGAGCAGTTCTTC.